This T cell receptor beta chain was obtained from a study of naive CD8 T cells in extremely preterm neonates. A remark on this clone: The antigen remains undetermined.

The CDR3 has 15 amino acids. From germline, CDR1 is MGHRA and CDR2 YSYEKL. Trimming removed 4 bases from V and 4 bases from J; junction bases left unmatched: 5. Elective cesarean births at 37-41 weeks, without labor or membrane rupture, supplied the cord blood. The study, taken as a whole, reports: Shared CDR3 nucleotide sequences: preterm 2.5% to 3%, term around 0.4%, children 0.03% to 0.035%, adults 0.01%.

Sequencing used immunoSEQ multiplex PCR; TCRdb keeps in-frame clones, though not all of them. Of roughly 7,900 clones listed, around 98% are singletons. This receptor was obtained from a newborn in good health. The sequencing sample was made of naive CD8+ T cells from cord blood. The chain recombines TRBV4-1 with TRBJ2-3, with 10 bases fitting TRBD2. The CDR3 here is CASSRSGGASDTQYF. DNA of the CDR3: TGCGCCAGCAGCCGGAGCGGGGGGGCGTCAGATACGCAGTATTTT.